These T cell receptor beta chains were read from a single sample in a study of blood T cell repertoires in COVID-19. The method was immunoSEQ multiplex PCR; TCRdb's version includes in-frame clones alone and lacks a portion of them. The data hold around 200,000 clones, with around 83% observed a single time. Input material: PBMCs or T cells enriched from blood (not recorded which). These receptors were taken from a man aged 35 to 55 who had recovered from COVID-19. Both conserved end residues are part of each CDR3. Each record gives: V gene, D gene, clone size, J gene, CDR3 protein, CDR3 DNA. D genes are given only for firm matches. Expanded clones get a size class; other rows say once, few or many, or leave the size out.

v_call: TRBV7-2; d_call: .; clone_size: .; j_call: TRBJ1-4; cdr3_aa: CASSHPFGGAEKLFF; cdr3_nt: TGTGCCAGCAGCCACCCCTTCGGGGGGGCTGAAAAACTGTTTTTT
v_call: TRBV19; d_call: .; clone_size: once; j_call: TRBJ1-5; cdr3_aa: CASSTTQVGPQHF; cdr3_nt: TGTGCCAGTAGCACAACCCAGGTTGGGCCCCAGCATTTT
v_call: TRBV7-9; d_call: .; clone_size: .; j_call: TRBJ1-1; cdr3_aa: CASSLDRGMILRKDTEAFF; cdr3_nt: TGTGCCAGCAGCTTAGATCGGGGAATGATCTTAAGGAAGGACACTGAAGCTTTCTTT
v_call: TRBV5-1; d_call: .; clone_size: .; j_call: TRBJ1-1; cdr3_aa: CASSLEQNTEAFF; cdr3_nt: TGCGCCAGCAGCTTGGAACAGAACACTGAAGCTTTCTTT
v_call: TRBV6-5; d_call: TRBD1; clone_size: .; j_call: TRBJ1-1; cdr3_aa: CASSYVTGYTEAFF; cdr3_nt: TGTGCCAGCAGTTACGTGACAGGGTACACTGAAGCTTTCTTT
v_call: TRBV19; d_call: TRBD1; clone_size: .; j_call: TRBJ1-5; cdr3_aa: CASSREQGAWNQPQHF; cdr3_nt: TGTGCCAGTAGTAGAGAACAGGGGGCATGGAATCAGCCCCAGCATTTT
v_call: TRBV14; d_call: .; clone_size: once; j_call: TRBJ2-7; cdr3_aa: CASSQRFETASSYEQYF; cdr3_nt: TGTGCCAGCAGCCAAAGGTTTGAGACAGCGAGCTCCTACGAGCAGTACTTC
v_call: TRBV6-1; d_call: .; clone_size: .; j_call: TRBJ1-1; cdr3_aa: CASSEWEGDTEAFF; cdr3_nt: TGTGCCAGCAGTGAATGGGAGGGGGACACTGAAGCTTTCTTT
v_call: TRBV9; d_call: TRBD1; clone_size: .; j_call: TRBJ2-1; cdr3_aa: CASSGRDSYNEQFF; cdr3_nt: TGTGCCAGCAGCGGCCGGGACAGTTACAATGAGCAGTTCTTC
v_call: TRBV12-5; d_call: TRBD2; clone_size: .; j_call: TRBJ2-3; cdr3_aa: CASGLTSWGTDTQYF; cdr3_nt: TGTGCTAGTGGGTTGACTAGCTGGGGGACAGATACGCAGTATTTT
v_call: TRBV25-1; d_call: .; clone_size: .; j_call: TRBJ2-1; cdr3_aa: CASSPRRDSRNYNEQFF; cdr3_nt: TGTGCCAGCAGCCCACGCCGGGACTCAAGAAATTACAATGAGCAGTTCTTC
v_call: TRBV5-1; d_call: .; clone_size: once; j_call: TRBJ1-2; cdr3_aa: CASSYGTNYGYTF; cdr3_nt: TGCGCCAGCAGCTACGGGACTAACTATGGCTACACCTTC